Shown below are 30 T cell receptor beta chains from a single sample sequenced in a study of cytomegalovirus exposure and HLA in healthy donors. Use of 60 Vbeta and 13 Jbeta primers characterized the PCR. TCRdb keeps only in-frame clones here, not all; method: immunoSEQ multiplex PCR. The sample has 150,000 to 200,000 clones, about 76% seen once. The specimen was PBMCs. The receptors stem from a woman between 50 and 59 years old in good health and CMV-seronegative.

This chain joins TRBV4-3 and TRBJ2-1; 14 bases match TRBD2. The trim removed 4 bases at V and 8 bases at J, leaving 10 bases unmatched. Germline values: CDR1 LGHNA, CDR2 YSLEER. The CDR3 has 17 residues. CDR3 protein: CASSLRLAGGYGDEQFF. DNA for the CDR3: TGCGCCAGCAGCCTCCGACTAGCGGGAGGGTACGGCGATGAGCAGTTCTTC.

This chain joins TRBV25-1 and TRBJ1-1, with 9 bases matching TRBD1. The trim removed 2 bases at V and 1 base at J, leaving 8 bases unmatched. The CDR3 covers 17 residues. The V gene's germline CDR1 is MGHDK and CDR2 SYGVNS. CDR3 bases: TGTGCCAGCAGTGAACGGGGACAGGGTTTCAGGAACACTGAAGCTTTCTTT. It yields the protein CASSERGQGFRNTEAFF.

The chain links TRBV6-5 to TRBJ2-1; D gene ambiguous. The CDR3 covers 16 residues. Trimming pared 0 bases from V and 0 bases from J, leaving 9 bases between. Germline CDR1 MNHEY, CDR2 SVGAGI. The CDR3 DNA is TGTGCCAGCAGTTACTCTCACTTGAGCTCCTACAATGAGCAGTTCTTC. Amino acids: CASSYSHLSSYNEQFF.

V is TRBV7-9 and J is TRBJ2-7, with D unclear. V was pared by 5 bases and J by 4 bases, with 9 bases between. Germline V lookup: CDR1 SEHNR, CDR2 FQNEAQ (reference sequence). This CDR3 is built from 12 residues. The CDR3 spells CASSLKEYEQYF. CDR3 sequence (DNA): TGTGCCAGCAGCCTAAAGGAGTACGAGCAGTACTTC. The full variable domain, rest sourced from reference TRBV7-9 and TRBJ2-7, is DTGVSQNPRHKITKRGQNVTFRCDPISEHNRLYWYRQTLGQGPEFLTYFQNEAQLEKSRLLSDRFSAERPKGSFSTLEIQRTEQGDSAMYLCASSLKEYEQYFGPGTRLTVT.

V gene TRBV7-6 combines with J gene TRBJ2-7; D is uncertain. The germline V gene has CDR1 SGHVS and CDR2 FNYEAQ. CDR3 size: 15 residues. V was pared by 4 bases and J by 1 base, with 14 bases between. CDR3 in amino acids: CASSSDTLSSYEQYF. The CDR3, as DNA: TGTGCCAGCAGCTCAGACACCTTAAGTTCCTACGAGCAGTACTTC.

V usage is TRBV27 and J usage is TRBJ2-2; 9 bases map to TRBD1. CDR1 is MNHEY and CDR2 is SMNVEV in the germline V gene (reference sequence). V lost 6 bases to trimming and J lost 4 bases; unmatched junction nucleotides: 3. This CDR3 region has 14 residues. CDR3 coding DNA: TGTGCCAGCAGACAGGGGGCGGTCACCGGGGAGCTGTTTTTT. It encodes CASRQGAVTGELFF.

This chain uses TRBV6-1 with TRBJ1-5, with 8 bases that match TRBD1. The germline gives CDR1 MNHNS, CDR2 SASEGT. The CDR3 sequence is 13 residues long. V lost 8 bases to trimming and J lost 4 bases; unmatched junction nucleotides: 4. CDR3 sequence (DNA): TGTGCCAGCCGGGACAGGCTAAATCAGCCCCAGCATTTT. As protein: CASRDRLNQPQHF.

This sequence joins TRBV9 and TRBJ2-1, with D possibly matching TRBD2 (7 bases). The germline gives CDR1 SGDLS, CDR2 YYNGEE. The ends were cut back, 4 bases at V and 7 bases at J, with 18 bases in the middle. The CDR3 is made up of 15 amino acids. Here the CDR3 reads CASSRGRGGLNEQFF. In nucleotides, the CDR3 is TGTGCCAGCAGCCGAGGGAGGGGGGGTCTTAATGAGCAGTTCTTC.

The chain links TRBV2 to TRBJ1-2, with 9 bases aligning to TRBD1. Unmatched junction bases numbered 14, after V lost 5 bases and J lost 4 bases. The CDR3 runs 17 residues. From germline, CDR1 is SNHLY and CDR2 FYNNEI. For the CDR3, the DNA is TGTGCCAGCAGTCCGGGCTCCGGGACAGGGAAGCCCTATGGCTACACCTTC. Translating gives CASSPGSGTGKPYGYTF.

The chain couples TRBV28 to TRBJ2-1; TRBD2 aligns across 8 bases. Germline CDR1 MDHEN, CDR2 SYDVKM. The CDR3 is made up of 16 amino acids. The V gene end was trimmed by 4 bases and the J gene end by 5 bases; junction bases not matched to a gene: 10. CDR3 amino acids: CASSSLFGRADNEQFF. The CDR3 region has the DNA TGTGCCAGCAGTTCCCTCTTCGGGAGGGCCGACAATGAGCAGTTCTTC.

The chain joins TRBV9 to TRBJ2-2, with TRBD2 matching 10 bases. There are 19 residues in the CDR3. Trimming took 0 bases from V and 4 from J; bases not matched to a gene: 12. Germline V gives CDR1 SGDLS, CDR2 YYNGEE. CDR3 amino acids: CASSVVALGLAVGTGELFF. DNA of the CDR3: TGTGCCAGCAGCGTAGTAGCCCTAGGACTAGCGGTCGGCACCGGGGAGCTGTTTTTT.

V usage is TRBV5-1 and J usage is TRBJ2-5; 16 bases line up with TRBD2. With V trimmed by 3 bases and J by 5 bases, 7 bases remained unmatched. This CDR3 comprises 17 residues. Germline CDR1 is SGHRS and CDR2 is YFSETQ. The CDR3 sequence: CASSWGLAGGPSETQYF. The CDR3 DNA reads TGCGCCAGCAGCTGGGGACTAGCGGGGGGGCCGAGTGAGACCCAGTACTTC. The full variable domain, its missing parts supplied by reference TRBV5-1 and TRBJ2-5, is KAGVTQTPRYLIKTRGQQVTLSCSPISGHRSVSWYQQTPGQGLQFLFEYFSETQRNKGNFPGRFSGRQFSNSRSEMNVSTLELGDSALYLCASSWGLAGGPSETQYFGPGTRLLVL.

About this clone: Other DNA sequences in this specimen translate into the identical CDR3. CDR3 protein: CASSLSGTNYGYTF. CDR3 nucleotides: TGTGCCAGCAGTTTGTCGGGGACTAACTATGGCTACACCTTC. J is TRBJ1-2 and V is TRBV27; D remains ambiguous. There are 14 residues in the CDR3. Germline lookup yields CDR1 MNHEY and CDR2 SMNVEV (reference sequence). Trimming cost V 3 bases and J 0 bases, with 8 bases left between them.

The V gene is TRBV5-4, the J gene TRBJ1-2, with D possibly being TRBD1 (5 bases). The CDR3 sequence is 15 residues long. The germline gives CDR1 SGHNT, CDR2 YYREEE (reference sequence). The germline V and J ends were trimmed by 4 bases and 1 base, with 14 bases remaining between them. The CDR3 region is CASSDPGLINYGYTF. The CDR3 DNA is TGTGCCAGCAGCGATCCAGGGCTGATTAACTATGGCTACACCTTC.

The CDR3 loop reads CASTPPGTENTEAFF. The DNA of the CDR3 is TGTGCCAGCACCCCTCCCGGGACAGAGAACACTGAAGCTTTCTTT. The rearrangement joins TRBV11-3 to TRBJ1-1; 7 bases line up with TRBD1. V was pared by 7 bases and J by 1 base, with 9 bases of the junction left unmatched. The germline V gene encodes CDR1 SGHNT and CDR2 YENEEA. The CDR3 runs 15 residues.

The chain couples TRBV6-5 to TRBJ2-7; 8 bases line up with TRBD2. The CDR3 runs to 13 residues. The junction had 11 bases not matched to a gene; V was cut back by 4 bases and J by 12 bases. Germline V CDR1 and CDR2: MNHEY, SVGAGI. The CDR3 loop is CASSWERGPLLYF. CDR3 DNA: TGTGCCAGCAGTTGGGAGCGGGGGCCCCTCCTGTACTTC.

This chain uses TRBV18 with TRBJ1-1; D remains unclear. The CDR3 totals 13 residues. Germline V CDR1 and CDR2: KGHSH, LQKENI. The ends were cut back, 6 bases at V and 8 bases at J, with 16 bases in the middle. The DNA for the CDR3 is TGTGCCAGCTCCCTTATCGGGGAGGGCGAAGCTTTCTTT. Encoded protein: CASSLIGEGEAFF.

The CDR3 loop reads CASSLVQKKNTEAFF. In DNA, the CDR3 is TGCGCCAGCAGCTTGGTGCAGAAAAAGAACACTGAAGCTTTCTTT. The chain is built from TRBV5-1 and TRBJ1-1; D remains ambiguous. The germline V gene has CDR1 SGHRS and CDR2 YFSETQ. V lost 0 bases and J 1 base, leaving 10 bases between the germline ends. CDR3 length equals 15 residues. The variable domain in full, with the rest retrieved from reference TRBV5-1 and TRBJ1-1, is KAGVTQTPRYLIKTRGQQVTLSCSPISGHRSVSWYQQTPGQGLQFLFEYFSETQRNKGNFPGRFSGRQFSNSRSEMNVSTLELGDSALYLCASSLVQKKNTEAFFGQGTRLTVV.

The chain carries TRBV14 and TRBJ1-4; tentatively, D is TRBD1 (6 bases). Germline lookup yields CDR1 SGHDN and CDR2 FVKESK. V was trimmed by 0 bases and J by 8 bases, leaving 10 bases between them. This CDR3 has 14 residues. The CDR3, as DNA: TGTGCCAGCAGCCAAGAGCTCAGGGGAGAAAAACTGTTTTTT. Its protein product is CASSQELRGEKLFF.

The chain has TRBV5-4 and TRBJ2-2; 13 bases are shared with TRBD2. The germline V gene has CDR1 SGHNT and CDR2 YYREEE (reference sequence). V shed 4 bases, J shed 0 bases, and the junction held 6 bases outside the gene matches. CDR3 length equals 18 residues. This CDR3 reads CASSPGTSGETNTGELFF. The CDR3 coding sequence is TGTGCCAGCAGCCCCGGGACTAGCGGGGAGACGAACACCGGGGAGCTGTTTTTT.

This sequence joins TRBV2 and TRBJ1-5, with a tentative D call TRBD1 (5 bases). The CDR3 has 14 amino acids. V lost 5 bases, J lost 7 bases, and 15 bases lay in between. Germline lookup yields CDR1 SNHLY and CDR2 FYNNEI. CDR3 DNA: TGTGCCAGCAGTTGGAGGGCCTCAGGGCAGCCCCAGCATTTT. Translation: CASSWRASGQPQHF.

This clone was seen only a few times. The chain is built from TRBV6-6 and TRBJ2-1, with 12 positions matching TRBD2. The CDR3 is 15 amino acids. The germline V gene encodes CDR1 MNHNY and CDR2 SVGAGI (reference sequence). V trimming: 6 bases; J trimming: 7 bases; junction bases outside the gene matches: 7. The CDR3 DNA follows: TGTGCCAGCAGACCTCTAGCGGGGGGGCCGAATGAGCAGTTCTTC. Its protein is CASRPLAGGPNEQFF.

The chain is built from TRBV5-1 and TRBJ2-3, with 7 bases that match TRBD2. CDR3 length equals 16 residues. J gave up 3 bases and V 6 bases, and 13 bases lay outside the gene matches. CDR1 and CDR2 (germline): SGHRS, YFSETQ. This CDR3 reads CASMSSGIEGTDTQYF. CDR3 in DNA: TGCGCCAGCATGTCCAGCGGGATAGAGGGGACAGATACGCAGTATTTT.

CDR3 nucleotides: TGTGCCAGCTCACCACTAGCTAGTTGGAACACCGGGGAGCTGTTTTTT. It codes for CASSPLASWNTGELFF. The chain joins TRBV18 to TRBJ2-2; D is unresolved. Germline CDR1 and CDR2: KGHSH and LQKENI. Trimming removed 1 base at V and 1 base at J, with 10 bases between. This CDR3 is built from 16 residues.

The gene calls are TRBV5-4 and TRBJ1-2, with TRBD1 matching over 11 bases. This CDR3 contains 15 residues. V lost 4 bases and J lost 7; bases outside the gene matches: 9. Germline values: CDR1 SGHNT, CDR2 YYREEE (reference sequence). The CDR3 sequence: CASSLRTGGRGGYTF. The DNA for the CDR3 is TGTGCCAGCAGCCTCCGGACAGGGGGCCGGGGTGGCTACACCTTC.

Comment on this clone: Other nucleotide sequences in the sample specify the same CDR3. CDR3 DNA: TGTGCCAGCAGCTTAGGCAGGGACGAGCAGTACTTC. It translates to CASSLGRDEQYF. This chain joins TRBV7-9 and TRBJ2-7; weak D call: TRBD1 (5 bases). Deletions cut 1 base from V and 5 bases from J, with 6 bases between. CDR1 and CDR2 (germline): SEHNR, FQNEAQ (reference sequence). This CDR3 region has 12 residues.

Regarding this clone: In the same sample, other DNA sequences code for this CDR3. This CDR3 is CASSLVTGYGYTF. DNA for the CDR3: TGTGCCAGCAGTTTAGTAACGGGGTATGGCTACACCTTC. The V and J genes are TRBV28 and TRBJ1-2; D gene uncertain. CDR3 length equals 13 residues. V lost 2 bases and J 5 bases, leaving 9 bases between the germline ends. Germline assignment: CDR1 MDHEN and CDR2 SYDVKM.

This clone was seen only a few times. This sequence joins TRBV2 and TRBJ1-1, with no clear D. CDR1 and CDR2 (germline): SNHLY, FYNNEI. This CDR3 comprises 15 residues. The V and J ends lost 4 bases and 0 bases respectively, with 12 bases between them. This CDR3 reads CASSVFSGMNTEAFF. The CDR3 bases are TGTGCCAGCAGTGTTTTTTCGGGGATGAACACTGAAGCTTTCTTT. Full variable domain (rest looked up from reference TRBV2 and TRBJ1-1): EPEVTQTPSHQVTQMGQEVILRCVPISNHLYFYWYRQILGQKVEFLVSFYNNEISEKSEIFDDQFSVERPDGSNFTLKIRSTKLEDSAMYFCASSVFSGMNTEAFFGQGTRLTVV.

This sequence joins TRBV15 and TRBJ2-2; a weak D match, TRBD1 (6 bases). This CDR3 has 16 residues. Germline V lookup: CDR1 LNHNV, CDR2 YYDKDF (reference sequence). V lost 3 bases and J 7 bases, leaving 18 bases between the germline ends. CDR3 sequence: CATSRMTAGAGGELFF. The CDR3 region has the DNA TGTGCCACCAGCAGGATGACCGCAGGGGCGGGCGGGGAGCTGTTTTTT.

The rearrangement joins TRBV28 to TRBJ2-3; D is perhaps TRBD2 (6 bases). Germline V gives CDR1 MDHEN, CDR2 SYDVKM. The CDR3 is 15 residues long. Trimming stripped 6 bases from V and 1 base from J, with 14 bases between. CDR3 DNA sequence: TGTGCCAGCAGCCTGACTAAGCGGGGCACAGATACGCAGTATTTT. It encodes CASSLTKRGTDTQYF.